A selection of T cell receptor beta chains follows, all from one sample in a study of cytomegalovirus exposure and HLA in healthy donors. The method was immunoSEQ multiplex PCR; TCRdb's version includes in-frame clones alone and lacks a portion of them. The data show under 250,000 clones, around 87% seen once. Source material: PBMCs. The receptors were gathered from a woman between 18 and 30 years old in good health and CMV-seropositive. Each CDR3 is given with its conserved first and last residue. D genes are given only for firm matches. Clone size is not always given. Where it is, it says once, few, many or a class for expanded clones.

cdr3_aa,cdr3_nt,v_call,clone_size,j_call,d_call
CASEAGTSGYNEQFF,TGTGCCAGTGAAGCGGGGACTAGCGGATACAATGAGCAGTTCTTC,TRBV19,.,TRBJ2-1,TRBD2
CASSPRGLAGAYNEQFF,TGTGCCAGCAGTCCAAGGGGACTAGCGGGAGCCTACAATGAGCAGTTCTTC,TRBV27,.,TRBJ2-1,TRBD2
CASSPGQRLSYGYTF,TGCGCCAGCAGCCCGGGACAGCGTCTCTCTTATGGCTACACCTTC,TRBV4-1,.,TRBJ1-2,TRBD1
CASHQGSASNQPQHF,TGTGCCAGTCACCAGGGGTCCGCTAGCAATCAGCCCCAGCATTTT,TRBV2,.,TRBJ1-5,.
CASSLEGARTDTQYF,TGCGCCAGCAGCTTGGAGGGGGCCCGCACAGATACGCAGTATTTT,TRBV5-1,.,TRBJ2-3,TRBD1
CASSAGLHTEAFF,TGTGCCAGCAGTGCGGGACTCCACACTGAAGCTTTCTTT,TRBV28,.,TRBJ1-1,.
CASSEDRDQPQHF,TGTGCCAGCAGTGAAGACCGGGATCAGCCCCAGCATTTT,TRBV6-1,once,TRBJ1-5,.
CASSLATGELFF,TGTGCCAGCAGCTTGGCTACCGGGGAGCTGTTTTTT,TRBV5-4,.,TRBJ2-2,.
CASSPLLAAETQYF,TGTGCCAGCAGTCCCCTGCTGGCCGCTGAGACCCAGTACTTC,TRBV27,.,TRBJ2-5,.
CASSRDSFQNQPQHF,TGTGCCAGCAGCCGCGACAGTTTTCAAAATCAGCCCCAGCATTTT,TRBV27,.,TRBJ1-5,.
CASSSASGSADTQYF,TGTGCCAGCAGTTCGGCTAGCGGGAGCGCAGATACGCAGTATTTT,TRBV28,.,TRBJ2-3,TRBD2
CASSFLLAGTYEQYF,TGTGCCAGCAGTTTCCTTCTAGCGGGAACTTACGAGCAGTACTTC,TRBV28,.,TRBJ2-7,TRBD2
CASSYIGARYGYTF,TGTGCCAGCAGTTACATCGGAGCTCGTTATGGCTACACCTTC,TRBV6-5,few,TRBJ1-2,.
CASSQGTGEPYEQYF,TGCGCCAGCAGCCAAGGGACAGGCGAACCCTACGAGCAGTACTTC,TRBV4-1,.,TRBJ2-7,TRBD1
CASSLVGWANEQFF,TGTGCCAGCAGCTTAGTGGGCTGGGCGAATGAGCAGTTCTTC,TRBV7-9,.,TRBJ2-1,.
CASSLVLGDSVEQYF,TGCGCCAGCAGCTTGGTGTTGGGGGACAGTGTCGAGCAGTACTTC,TRBV5-1,.,TRBJ2-7,TRBD1
CASSLQGTYTDTQYF,TGTGCCAGCAGTCTACAGGGAACATACACAGATACGCAGTATTTT,TRBV2,.,TRBJ2-3,.
CASSGTRSLAFF,TGCGCCAGCAGCGGGACTCGTAGCTTGGCTTTCTTT,TRBV5-1,.,TRBJ1-1,.
CASSFSGSYNEQFF,TGTGCCAGCAGTTTTAGCGGGAGTTACAATGAGCAGTTCTTC,TRBV27,.,TRBJ2-1,TRBD2
CASSVEDREYNEQFF,TGTGCCAGCAGCGTAGAGGACAGAGAGTACAATGAGCAGTTCTTC,TRBV9,.,TRBJ2-1,.
CASSYSSDLANEQYF,TGTGCCAGCAGTTACTCGTCCGACCTAGCCAACGAGCAGTACTTC,TRBV6-6,.,TRBJ2-7,.
CASSEVVQGAVYTEAFF,TGTGCCAGCAGTGAAGTTGTACAGGGGGCTGTGTACACTGAAGCTTTCTTT,TRBV6-1,.,TRBJ1-1,TRBD1
CASSIGTGAFTGELFF,TGTGCCAGTAGTATCGGGACAGGGGCCTTCACCGGGGAGCTGTTTTTT,TRBV19,.,TRBJ2-2,TRBD1
CATSRDSPSSGNTIYF,TGTGCCACCAGCAGAGATTCCCCTAGCTCTGGAAACACCATATATTTT,TRBV15,.,TRBJ1-3,.
CASRPRQVANYGYTF,TGTGCCAGCAGACCCAGACAGGTAGCTAACTATGGCTACACCTTC,TRBV2,.,TRBJ1-2,.
CASSFMFDRGRETQYF,TGTGCCAGCAGCTTTATGTTCGACAGGGGTAGGGAGACCCAGTACTTC,TRBV5-5,.,TRBJ2-5,TRBD1
CASSLGDISDRSNQPQHF,TGTGCCAGCAGCTTAGGTGACATCTCGGACAGGAGCAATCAGCCCCAGCATTTT,TRBV7-9,.,TRBJ1-5,TRBD1
CASSEDTGFNYGYTF,TGTGCCAGCAGCGAAGACACAGGGTTTAACTATGGCTACACCTTC,TRBV7-9,.,TRBJ1-2,.
CASRGGSTRRGYTF,TGCGCCAGCAGGGGGGGATCGACTCGCCGTGGCTACACCTTC,TRBV10-2,.,TRBJ1-2,.
CASSESGTGTEKLFF,TGTGCCAGCAGCGAGAGCGGGACAGGGACTGAAAAACTGTTTTTT,TRBV6-1,.,TRBJ1-4,TRBD1
CASSSAGGQPQHF,TGTGCCAGCAGCTCCGCGGGGGGTCAGCCCCAGCATTTT,TRBV7-6,.,TRBJ1-5,.
CASRLTLAGDSGELFF,TGTGCCAGCAGATTAACCCTAGCGGGAGATTCCGGGGAGCTGTTTTTT,TRBV27,.,TRBJ2-2,TRBD2
CASSLPPGQGRANYGYTF,TGTGCCAGCAGCTTACCTCCTGGACAGGGTCGAGCTAACTATGGCTACACCTTC,TRBV7-9,.,TRBJ1-2,TRBD1
CASSLRVPSVNYGYTF,TGTGCCAGCAGTTTAAGAGTACCCAGCGTTAACTATGGCTACACCTTC,TRBV27,.,TRBJ1-2,.
CASRGGNYGYTF,TGTGCCAGCAGGGGGGGAAACTATGGCTACACCTTC,TRBV28,.,TRBJ1-2,.
CASSRTGPTEAFF,TGTGCCAGCAGTAGAACAGGGCCCACTGAAGCTTTCTTT,TRBV6-1,once,TRBJ1-1,.
CATSSDRTGYGYTF,TGTGCCACCAGCAGTGACCGTACAGGGTATGGCTACACCTTC,TRBV15,.,TRBJ1-2,.
CASSVGLPGSGNTIYF,TGTGCCAGCAGCGTAGGACTTCCCGGCTCTGGAAACACCATATATTTT,TRBV9,few,TRBJ1-3,.
CASSFRGSYEQYF,TGTGCCAGCAGTTTTCGGGGATCCTACGAGCAGTACTTC,TRBV27,.,TRBJ2-7,.
CASSPPGVYMDNEQFF,TGCGCCAGCAGCCCTCCGGGAGTCTATATGGATAATGAGCAGTTCTTC,TRBV5-1,.,TRBJ2-1,.
CASSLIAGESDTQYF,TGCGCCAGCAGCTTGATAGCGGGAGAGTCAGATACGCAGTATTTT,TRBV5-1,once,TRBJ2-3,TRBD2
CASSKGQTNTEAFF,TGCGCCAGCAGCAAAGGACAGACGAACACTGAAGCTTTCTTT,TRBV5-1,.,TRBJ1-1,.
CASSELLAGASEQFF,TGTGCCAGCAGTGAACTACTAGCGGGAGCCTCGGAGCAGTTCTTC,TRBV2,few,TRBJ2-1,TRBD2
CASSLGGFSSYEQYF,TGCGCCAGCAGCTTGGGAGGTTTTAGCTCCTACGAGCAGTACTTC,TRBV5-1,once,TRBJ2-7,.
CASSFNSGETEAFF,TGTGCCAGCAGTTTTAACTCAGGGGAAACTGAAGCTTTCTTT,TRBV2,.,TRBJ1-1,.
CASSLLQAANYGYTF,TGTGCCAGCAGCTTGTTGCAGGCTGCTAACTATGGCTACACCTTC,TRBV5-6,.,TRBJ1-2,.